Detailed here is one TCR beta chain. The antigen is not known. The PCR had 60 Vbeta and 13 Jbeta primers. The protocol was immunoSEQ multiplex PCR, while the TCRdb copy is restricted to in-frame clones and leaves out a portion. The sample carries about 180,000 clones, 82% recorded once. The data belong to a study of cytomegalovirus exposure and HLA in healthy donors. V was shortened by 0 bases and J by 0 bases, with 6 bases between the two germline ends. CDR3 size: 14 residues. Germline values: CDR1 MNHEY, CDR2 SVGAGI. Study conclusions and caveats: Further analysis was carried out later, and it showed several of the most significant clusters appearing linked to common viral pathogens. Some TCR beta chains (around 160 of them) were listed as cytomegalovirus-associated. Later on, an analysis tied approximately 15,000 TCR beta sequences to HLA alleles at 0.05 false discovery rate. Later work found that TCR association rates differed between HLA loci; DRB1 had the most and HLA-C the fewest.

The sequencing sample was made of PBMCs. The gene calls are TRBV6-5 and TRBJ2-7; D unresolved. This TCR was recovered from a man aged 40-55 years in good health and CMV-seronegative. The CDR3 is CASSYSESSYEQYF. CDR3 nucleotide sequence: TGTGCCAGCAGTTACTCGGAGAGCTCCTACGAGCAGTACTTC.